These T cell receptor beta chains were read from a single sample in a study of shared clonotypes between healthy human individuals. Here immunoSEQ multiplex PCR was the method, and the copy in TCRdb shows in-frame clones only, minus some. The table records hundreds of thousands of clones, around 77% of them present only once. The sample was PBMCs. These receptors were collected from a woman aged 40 to 55 in good health. Some clones in this sample may be carry-over from other donors' samples. The CDR3 runs from the conserved cysteine through the conserved F or W.

>TRBV5-4
CASSKDSYNYGYTF
>TRBV18
CASSGGTGELFF
>TRBV27
CASSLRGTRGETQYF
>TRBV10-2
CASSELGGGNQPQHF
>TRBV9
CASSPSLAADTSTDTQYF
>TRBV30
CAWSSRLAGVTDTQYF
>TRBV7-8
CASSLARDLIYEQYF
>TRBV25-1
CASSETGTIRGAYEQYF
>TRBV18
CASSSVLARDTEAFF
>TRBV2
CASRADTGTSGSNEQFF
>TRBV4-2
CASPPWGLNSWTQYF
>TRBV18
CASSPPTGGLGQPQHF
>TRBV28
CASRRGPSYEQYF
>TRBV28
CASSPKLAGWTYNEQFF
>TRBV4-1
CASSQDGRREAEKLFF
>TRBV29-1
CSVEDPSGTYNEQFF
>TRBV5-6
CASTLRGYGYTF
>TRBV6-1
CASSDWTGSYEQYF
>TRBV7-3
CASSPGDRRKQFF
>TRBV20-1
CSATDGYEQYF
>TRBV27
CASSLQGSAYEQYF
>TRBV30
CAWSVPAISGTEAFF
>TRBV28
CASSSLRTGSRYGYTF
>TRBV6-1
CASRGTSIYEQYF
>TRBV2
CASGQAGLAGGEQYF
>TRBV30
CAWVRDRPYEQYF
>TRBV14
CASSQGTGISYGYTF
>TRBV6-1
CASGRDRGTAGELFF
>TRBV15
CATSRGGAGDQPQHF
>TRBV5-6
CASSLGPPLLAGGTDTQYF
>TRBV7-2
CASSPGLASDTQYF
>TRBV5-1
CASSLGLAGNTGELFF
>TRBV5-1
CASSTTGDTGELFF
>TRBV28
CASSGGTEPQETQYF
>TRBV18
CASSPSNDKNTIYF
>TRBV29-1
CSVRQGREKLFF
>TRBV27
CASRLQFGGSDEQYF
>TRBV7-9
CASSARSGKGTGDSYEQYF
>TRBV19
CASSTGTVSNQPQHF
>TRBV28
CASSRAGTSHNEQFF
>TRBV6-4
CASSDSGGSIDEQFF
>TRBV5-1
CASSLRIQANTYEQYF
>TRBV5-5
CASTLQGYSLTYEQYF
>TRBV27
CASSLSGGRAIYEQYF